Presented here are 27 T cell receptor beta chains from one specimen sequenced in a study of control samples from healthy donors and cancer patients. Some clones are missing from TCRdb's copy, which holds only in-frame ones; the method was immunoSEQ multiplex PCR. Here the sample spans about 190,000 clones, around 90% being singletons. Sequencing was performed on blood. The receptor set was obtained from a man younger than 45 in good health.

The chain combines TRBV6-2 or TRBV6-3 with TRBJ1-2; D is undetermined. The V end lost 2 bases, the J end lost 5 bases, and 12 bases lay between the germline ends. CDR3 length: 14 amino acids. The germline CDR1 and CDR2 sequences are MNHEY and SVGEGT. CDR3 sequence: CASSYGLTAYGYTF. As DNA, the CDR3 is TGTGCCAGCAGTTACGGGCTGACGGCGTATGGCTACACCTTC.

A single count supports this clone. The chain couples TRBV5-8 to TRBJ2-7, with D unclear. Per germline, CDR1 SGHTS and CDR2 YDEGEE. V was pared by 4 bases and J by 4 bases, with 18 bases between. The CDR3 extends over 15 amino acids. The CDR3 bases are TGTGCCAGCAGCGCACCCCAAACAGCTAAGTACGAGCAGTACTTC. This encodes CASSAPQTAKYEQYF.

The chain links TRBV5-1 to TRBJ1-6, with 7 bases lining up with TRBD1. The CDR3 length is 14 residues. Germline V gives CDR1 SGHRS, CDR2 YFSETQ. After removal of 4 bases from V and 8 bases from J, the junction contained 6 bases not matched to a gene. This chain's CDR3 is CASSKGQRDSPLHF. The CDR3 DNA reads TGCGCCAGCAGCAAGGGACAGAGAGATTCACCCCTCCACTTT. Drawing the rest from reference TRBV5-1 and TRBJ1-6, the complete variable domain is KAGVTQTPRYLIKTRGQQVTLSCSPISGHRSVSWYQQTPGQGLQFLFEYFSETQRNKGNFPGRFSGRQFSNSRSEMNVSTLELGDSALYLCASSKGQRDSPLHFGNGTRLTVT.

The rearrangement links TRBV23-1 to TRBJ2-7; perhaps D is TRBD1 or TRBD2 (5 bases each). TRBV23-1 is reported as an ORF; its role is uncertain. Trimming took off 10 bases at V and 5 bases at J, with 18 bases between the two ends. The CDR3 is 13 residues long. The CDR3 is CATPGRDLHEQYF. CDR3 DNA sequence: TGCGCCACCCCGGGACGGGACCTCCACGAGCAGTACTTC.

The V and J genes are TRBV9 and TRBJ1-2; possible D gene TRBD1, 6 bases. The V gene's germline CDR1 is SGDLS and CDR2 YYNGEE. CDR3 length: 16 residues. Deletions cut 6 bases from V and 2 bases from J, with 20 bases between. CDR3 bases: TGTGCCAGCACACGGGAAGGGGGAGGGGCAAACTATGGCTACACCTTC. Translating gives CASTREGGGANYGYTF.

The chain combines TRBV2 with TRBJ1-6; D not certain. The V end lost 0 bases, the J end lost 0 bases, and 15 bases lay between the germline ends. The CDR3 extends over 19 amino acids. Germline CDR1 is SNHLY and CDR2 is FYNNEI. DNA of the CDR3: TGTGCCAGCAGTGAAGCGTCGTTTGTCAGGAGCTCCTATAATTCACCCCTCCACTTT. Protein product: CASSEASFVRSSYNSPLHF. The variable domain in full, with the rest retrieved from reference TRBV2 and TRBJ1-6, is EPEVTQTPSHQVTQMGQEVILRCVPISNHLYFYWYRQILGQKVEFLVSFYNNEISEKSEIFDDQFSVERPDGSNFTLKIRSTKLEDSAMYFCASSEASFVRSSYNSPLHFGNGTRLTVT.

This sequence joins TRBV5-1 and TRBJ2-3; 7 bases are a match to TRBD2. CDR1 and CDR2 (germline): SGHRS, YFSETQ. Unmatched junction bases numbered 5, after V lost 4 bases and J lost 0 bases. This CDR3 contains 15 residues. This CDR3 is CASSPGLGSTDTQYF. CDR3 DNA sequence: TGCGCCAGCAGCCCCGGACTAGGGAGCACAGATACGCAGTATTTT.

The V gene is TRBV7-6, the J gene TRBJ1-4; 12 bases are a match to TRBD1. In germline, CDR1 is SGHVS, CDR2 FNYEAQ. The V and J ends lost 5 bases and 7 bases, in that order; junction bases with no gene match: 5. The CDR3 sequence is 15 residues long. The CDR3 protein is CASSEGQGAGEKLFF. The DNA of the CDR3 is TGTGCCAGCAGCGAGGGACAGGGGGCAGGTGAAAAACTGTTTTTT.

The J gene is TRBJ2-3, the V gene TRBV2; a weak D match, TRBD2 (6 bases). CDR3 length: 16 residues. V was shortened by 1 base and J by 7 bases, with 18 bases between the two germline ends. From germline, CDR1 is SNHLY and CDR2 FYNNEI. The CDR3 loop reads CASSEGATRPKHTQYF. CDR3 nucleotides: TGTGCCAGCAGTGAAGGGGCGACTAGACCGAAACATACGCAGTATTTT.

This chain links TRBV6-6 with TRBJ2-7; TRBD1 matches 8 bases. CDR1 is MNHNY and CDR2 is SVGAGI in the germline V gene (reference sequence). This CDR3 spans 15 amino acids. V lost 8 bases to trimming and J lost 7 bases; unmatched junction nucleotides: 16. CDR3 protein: CASGATGGPNKEQYF. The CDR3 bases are TGTGCCAGCGGGGCAACAGGGGGACCTAATAAAGAGCAGTACTTC.

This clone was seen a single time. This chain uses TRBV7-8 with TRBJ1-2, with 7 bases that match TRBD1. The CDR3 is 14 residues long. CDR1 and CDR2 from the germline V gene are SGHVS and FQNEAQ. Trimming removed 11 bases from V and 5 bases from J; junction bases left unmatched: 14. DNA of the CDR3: TGTGCCTCCTGGGGAGGGGGCGACTGGTATGGCTACACCTTC. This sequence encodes CASWGGGDWYGYTF.

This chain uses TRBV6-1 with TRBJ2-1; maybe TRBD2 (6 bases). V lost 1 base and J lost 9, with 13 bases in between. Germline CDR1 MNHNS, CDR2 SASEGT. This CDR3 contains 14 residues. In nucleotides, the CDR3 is TGTGCCAGCAGTGAAGGGGGGGTCCGCGCTGAGCAGTTCTTC. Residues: CASSEGGVRAEQFF.

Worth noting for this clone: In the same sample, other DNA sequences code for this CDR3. The CDR3 sequence: CASSLGTSTDTQYF. The DNA for the CDR3 is TGCGCCAGCAGCCTCGGGACTAGCACAGATACGCAGTATTTT. The chain joins TRBV5-1 to TRBJ2-3, with a tentative D call TRBD2 (6 bases). V lost 4 bases to trimming and J lost 0 bases, with 9 bases between them. The CDR3 loop spans 14 amino acids. Germline CDR1 reads SGHRS; CDR2 reads YFSETQ. The entire variable domain, with the rest obtained from reference TRBV5-1 and TRBJ2-3, is as follows: KAGVTQTPRYLIKTRGQQVTLSCSPISGHRSVSWYQQTPGQGLQFLFEYFSETQRNKGNFPGRFSGRQFSNSRSEMNVSTLELGDSALYLCASSLGTSTDTQYFGPGTRLTVL.

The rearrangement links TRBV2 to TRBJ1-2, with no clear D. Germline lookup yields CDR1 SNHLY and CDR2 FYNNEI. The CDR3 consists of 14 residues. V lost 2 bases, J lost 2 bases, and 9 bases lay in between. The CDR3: CASSENFSNYGYTF. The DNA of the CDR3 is TGTGCCAGCAGTGAAAATTTCAGCAACTATGGCTACACCTTC.

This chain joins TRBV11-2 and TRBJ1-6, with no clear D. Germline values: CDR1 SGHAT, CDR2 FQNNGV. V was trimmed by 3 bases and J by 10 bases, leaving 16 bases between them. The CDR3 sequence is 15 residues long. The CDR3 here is CASSFQSQRVSPLHF. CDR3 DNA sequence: TGTGCCAGCAGCTTTCAATCCCAGCGGGTGTCACCCCTCCACTTT.

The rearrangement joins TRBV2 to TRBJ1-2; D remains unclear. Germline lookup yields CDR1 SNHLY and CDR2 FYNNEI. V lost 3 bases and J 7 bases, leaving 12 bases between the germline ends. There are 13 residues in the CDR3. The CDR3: CASSEIGGVGYTF. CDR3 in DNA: TGTGCCAGCAGTGAGATAGGCGGCGTTGGCTACACCTTC.

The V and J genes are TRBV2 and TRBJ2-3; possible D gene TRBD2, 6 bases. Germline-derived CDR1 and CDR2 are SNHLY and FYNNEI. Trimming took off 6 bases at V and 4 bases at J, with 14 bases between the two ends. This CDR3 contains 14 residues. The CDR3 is CASRGTDHPDTQYF. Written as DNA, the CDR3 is TGTGCCAGCAGGGGGACTGACCACCCAGATACGCAGTATTTT.

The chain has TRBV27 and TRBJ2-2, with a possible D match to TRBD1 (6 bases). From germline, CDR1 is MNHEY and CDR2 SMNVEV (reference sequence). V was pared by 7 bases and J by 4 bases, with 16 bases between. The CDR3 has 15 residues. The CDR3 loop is CASKQGQFFTGELFF. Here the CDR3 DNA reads TGTGCCAGCAAACAGGGTCAGTTTTTCACCGGGGAGCTGTTTTTT.

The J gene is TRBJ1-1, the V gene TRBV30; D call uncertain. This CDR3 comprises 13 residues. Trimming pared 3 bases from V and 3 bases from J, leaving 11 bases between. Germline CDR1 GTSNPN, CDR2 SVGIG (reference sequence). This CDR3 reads CAWSVTMDTEAFF. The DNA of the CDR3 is TGTGCCTGGAGCGTGACGATGGACACTGAAGCTTTCTTT.

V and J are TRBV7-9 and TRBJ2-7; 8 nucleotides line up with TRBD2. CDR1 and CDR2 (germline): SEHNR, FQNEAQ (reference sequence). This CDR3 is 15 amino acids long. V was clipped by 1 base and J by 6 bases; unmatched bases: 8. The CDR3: CASSLDLGGASEQYF. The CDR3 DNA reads TGTGCCAGCAGCTTAGATCTCGGGGGGGCCTCCGAGCAGTACTTC. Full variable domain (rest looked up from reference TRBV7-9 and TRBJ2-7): DTGVSQNPRHKITKRGQNVTFRCDPISEHNRLYWYRQTLGQGPEFLTYFQNEAQLEKSRLLSDRFSAERPKGSFSTLEIQRTEQGDSAMYLCASSLDLGGASEQYFGPGTRLTVT.

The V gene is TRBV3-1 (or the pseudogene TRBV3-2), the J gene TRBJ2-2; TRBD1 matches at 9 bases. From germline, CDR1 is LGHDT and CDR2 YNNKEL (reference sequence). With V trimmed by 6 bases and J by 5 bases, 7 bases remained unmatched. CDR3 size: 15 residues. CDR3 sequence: CASSRTGASTGELFF. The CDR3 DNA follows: TGTGCCAGCAGTCGGACAGGGGCGAGTACCGGGGAGCTGTTTTTT.

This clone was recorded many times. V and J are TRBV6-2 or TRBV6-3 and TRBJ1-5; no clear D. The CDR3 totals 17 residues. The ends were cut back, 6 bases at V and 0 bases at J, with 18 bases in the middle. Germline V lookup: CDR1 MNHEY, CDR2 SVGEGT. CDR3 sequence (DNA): TGTGCCAGCAGCTCCCCCTTCCCACCAGGTAGCAATCAGCCCCAGCATTTT. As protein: CASSSPFPPGSNQPQHF.

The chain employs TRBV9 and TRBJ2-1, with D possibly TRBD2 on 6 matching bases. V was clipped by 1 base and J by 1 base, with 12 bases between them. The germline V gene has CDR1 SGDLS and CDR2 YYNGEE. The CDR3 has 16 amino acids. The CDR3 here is CASSVRRGSSYNEQFF. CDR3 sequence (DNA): TGTGCCAGCAGCGTAAGGCGGGGCTCATCCTACAATGAGCAGTTCTTC.

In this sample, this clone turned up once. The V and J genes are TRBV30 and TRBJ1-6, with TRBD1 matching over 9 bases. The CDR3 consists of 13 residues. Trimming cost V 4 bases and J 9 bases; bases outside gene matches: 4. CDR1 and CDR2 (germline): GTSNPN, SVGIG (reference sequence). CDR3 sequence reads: CAWKGQGGSPLHF. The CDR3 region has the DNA TGTGCCTGGAAGGGACAGGGTGGTTCACCCCTCCACTTT.

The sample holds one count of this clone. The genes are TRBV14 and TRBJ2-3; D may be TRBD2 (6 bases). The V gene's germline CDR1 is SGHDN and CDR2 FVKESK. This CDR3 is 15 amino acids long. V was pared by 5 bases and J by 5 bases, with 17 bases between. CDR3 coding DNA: TGTGCCAGCAGCTCCTGGGGGGTAGGCCGAGATACGCAGTATTTT. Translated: CASSSWGVGRDTQYF.

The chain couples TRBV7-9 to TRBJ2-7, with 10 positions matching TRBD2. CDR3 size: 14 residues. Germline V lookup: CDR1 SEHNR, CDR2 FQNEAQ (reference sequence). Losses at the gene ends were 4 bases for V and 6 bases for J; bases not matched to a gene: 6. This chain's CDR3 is CASSSPGLATEQYF. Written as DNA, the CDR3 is TGTGCCAGCAGCTCTCCGGGACTAGCGACCGAGCAGTACTTC.

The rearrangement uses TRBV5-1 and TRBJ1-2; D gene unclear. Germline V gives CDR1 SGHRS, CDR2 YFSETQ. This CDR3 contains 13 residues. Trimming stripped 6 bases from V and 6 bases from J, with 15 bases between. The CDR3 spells CASTPGRSDGYTF. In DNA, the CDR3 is TGCGCCAGCACCCCCGGGCGGTCGGATGGCTACACCTTC.